These 6 T cell receptor beta chains originate from one sample sequenced in a study of T-cell reconstitution after alpha-beta-depleted transplantation in children. Using unique molecular identifiers, the investigators prepared the TCRbeta library. Via MiXCR, TCRdb re-called the PCR reads, giving one row per CDR3 protein. The table shows about 690,000 distinct CDR3 sequences, with around 17% occurring only once. Here the sequenced sample was PBMCs from the stem cell graft donor, taken from the stem cell graft. These receptors came from a human donor who donated a stem cell graft to a child with acute myeloid leukemia.

The V gene is TRBV20-1, the J gene TRBJ1-2, with D unresolved. CDR1 is DFQATT, CDR2 SNEGSKA, per germline (reference sequence). This CDR3 has 11 amino acids. Trimming took 6 bases from V and 5 from J, leaving 10 bases between them. The CDR3 DNA reads as TGCAGTGCCGTAACTTCATATGGCTACACCTTC. It specifies CSAVTSYGYTF.

This clonotype was seen more than once but under ten times. This sequence joins TRBV29-1 and TRBJ2-2; maybe TRBD1 (5 bases). Per germline, CDR1 SQVTM and CDR2 ANQGSEA. The CDR3 loop spans 12 amino acids. V lost 8 bases to trimming and J lost 5 bases, with 12 bases between them. The CDR3 DNA is TGCAGCACACTCCAGGGTACCGGGGAGCTGTTTTTT. Its protein is CSTLQGTGELFF.

This clonotype was observed many times. Here the CDR3 reads CASSLWTGGNEQFF. The DNA of the CDR3 is TGCGCCAGCAGCTTGTGGACCGGTGGCAATGAGCAGTTCTTC. The chain uses TRBV5-1 and TRBJ2-1; D gene unclear. Trimming removed 1 base from V and 6 bases from J, with 11 bases in between. Per the germline V gene, CDR1 is SGHRS and CDR2 is YFSETQ. The CDR3 extends over 14 amino acids.

The CDR3 loop reads CASSDGTSWRNEQFF. The CDR3 coding sequence is TGTGCCAGCAGTGACGGGACTAGTTGGCGCAATGAGCAGTTCTTC. The chain has TRBV2 and TRBJ2-1, with 8 bases that match TRBD2. This CDR3 has 15 amino acids. V was clipped by 3 bases and J by 6 bases; unmatched bases: 7. Germline V gene sequence: CDR1 SNHLY, CDR2 FYNNEI. The full variable domain, with the rest looked up from reference TRBV2 and TRBJ2-1, is EPEVTQTPSHQVTQMGQEVILRCVPISNHLYFYWYRQILGQKVEFLVSFYNNEISEKSEIFDDQFSVERPDGSNFTLKIRSTKLEDSAMYFCASSDGTSWRNEQFFGPGTRLTVL.

This clonotype was counted at least ten times. The rearrangement joins TRBV20-1 to TRBJ2-2; TRBD2 matches at 8 bases. Germline CDR1 DFQATT, CDR2 SNEGSKA (reference sequence). CDR3 length equals 16 residues. Losses at the gene ends were 3 bases for V and 3 bases for J; bases not matched to a gene: 9. CDR3: CSARALSGGDTGELFF. DNA for the CDR3: TGCAGTGCTAGGGCCCTAAGCGGGGGAGACACCGGGGAGCTGTTTTTT.

This clonotype showed up many times. The chain combines TRBV29-1 with TRBJ1-5; D remains unclear. Trimming cost V 4 bases and J 6 bases, with 10 bases left between them. The germline CDR1 and CDR2 sequences are SQVTM and ANQGSEA. The CDR3 is 12 amino acids. CDR3 sequence: CSVGSEGQPQHF. As DNA, the CDR3 is TGCAGCGTTGGATCAGAAGGTCAGCCCCAGCATTTT.